The 9 T cell receptor beta chains given below trace back to one sample, sequenced in a study of T cells in Graves' hyperthyroidism and ophthalmopathy. Amplified regions were TCR beta CDR3 sequences from RNA transcripts. TCR CDR3 underwent first-round RT-PCR with the HTBI primer set. TCRdb redid the calling of the multiplex PCR reads with MiXCR, one entry per CDR3 protein. The data contain about 59,000 distinct CDR3 sequences, roughly 50% of them singletons. What was sequenced was blood. Receptors were obtained from a woman aged 55-69 years with Graves' ophthalmopathy.

This clonotype is labeled as medium-sized. The genes are TRBV19 and TRBJ1-6, with D unresolved. V was clipped by 7 bases and J by 12 bases, with 13 bases between them. Germline-derived CDR1 and CDR2 are LNHDA and SQIVND (reference sequence). This CDR3 is built from 12 residues. In DNA form, the CDR3 reads TGTGCCAGTAACTATGGGCGCAAACCCCTCCACTTT. Translation gives CASNYGRKPLHF.

V is TRBV7-6 and J is TRBJ2-1, with D tentatively TRBD2 (5 bases). V lost 5 bases and J 9 bases, leaving 20 bases between the germline ends. CDR1 is SGHVS, CDR2 FNYEAQ, per germline. The CDR3 totals 15 residues. The CDR3 is CASSQGPRPGVEQFF. The CDR3 DNA reads as TGTGCCAGCAGCCAAGGTCCCCGTCCCGGGGTTGAGCAGTTCTTC.

This clonotype was recorded at least ten times. The rearrangement links TRBV6-1 to TRBJ1-6, with TRBD1 matching over 8 bases. The CDR3 contains 14 residues. CDR1 MNHNS and CDR2 SASEGT come from the germline V gene. Unmatched junction bases numbered 9, after V lost 7 bases and J lost 10 bases. The CDR3 region has the DNA TGTGCCAGCACAAAGACAGGGGCGAGGTCACCCCTCCACTTT. Encoded protein: CASTKTGARSPLHF.

This rearrangement joins TRBV7-3 to TRBJ1-1, with D possibly TRBD1 on 5 matching bases. CDR1 SGHTA and CDR2 FQGTGA come from the germline V gene. This CDR3 spans 16 amino acids. Trimming took 1 base from V and 4 from J, leaving 16 bases between them. Written as DNA, the CDR3 is TGTGCCAGCAGCTTAAACGGCCCGGGACTCCTCACTGAAGCTTTCTTT. Translation: CASSLNGPGLLTEAFF.

Notes on this clonotype: This may arise from a read error, as a much more abundant clone is one base away. This chain joins TRBV28 and TRBJ2-7; 7 nucleotides align to TRBD2. Per germline, CDR1 MDHEN and CDR2 SYDVKM. The CDR3 runs to 15 residues. With V trimmed by 6 bases and J by 7 bases, 15 bases remained unmatched. The CDR3 region is CASRGGRGSYNEQYF. CDR3 in DNA: TGTGCCAGCAGGGGCGGGAGAGGGTCCTACAATGAGCAGTACTTC.

In its sample, this clonotype was seen a few times. A read error may produce the germline difference seen at one junction end. CDR3 amino acids: CASSPGTGGPEAF. In DNA form, the CDR3 reads TGTGCCAGTAGTCCGGGGACAGGGGGCCCCGAGGCATTC. The chain links TRBV19 to TRBJ2-7; 12 nucleotides line up with TRBD1. CDR1 and CDR2 from the germline V gene are LNHDA and SQIVND (reference sequence). The length of the CDR3 is 13 residues.

This rearrangement joins TRBV5-4 to TRBJ2-7; 9 positions agree with TRBD2. Per germline, CDR1 SGHNT and CDR2 YYREEE (reference sequence). This CDR3 has 14 amino acids. J lost 5 bases, V lost 0 bases, and 3 bases had no gene match. CDR3 sequence reads: CASSLGGGADEQYF. The CDR3 nucleotides read TGTGCCAGCAGCTTGGGCGGGGGGGCCGACGAGCAGTACTTC. Variable domain in full (rest from reference TRBV5-4 and TRBJ2-7): ETGVTQSPTHLIKTRGQQVTLRCSSQSGHNTVSWYQQALGQGPQFIFQYYREEENGRGNFPPRFSGLQFPNYSSELNVNALELDDSALYLCASSLGGGADEQYFGPGTRLTVT.

There are many counts of this clonotype. The chain has TRBV20-1 and TRBJ2-1; TRBD2 is a possible D gene (5 bases). The CDR3 is 17 residues long. The V gene lost 0 bases and the J gene lost 4 bases, with 19 bases spanning the gap. Germline CDR1 is DFQATT and CDR2 is SNEGSKA (reference sequence). The CDR3 here is CSARDLTTDSGYNEQFF. Written as DNA, the CDR3 is TGCAGTGCTAGAGATCTTACAACGGACTCCGGGTACAATGAGCAGTTCTTC.

The chain couples TRBV12-3 or TRBV12-4 to TRBJ2-1; possibly TRBD2 for D (5 bases). The CDR3 extends over 11 amino acids. V lost 6 bases and J 9 bases, leaving 9 bases between the germline ends. This chain's CDR3 is CASSSRGEQFF. CDR3 bases: TGTGCCAGCAGCTCCCGGGGTGAGCAGTTCTTC.